Listed below are T cell receptor beta chains from one sample, sequenced in a study of T cells after yellow fever vaccination. TCRdb re-called the 5' RACE reads through MiXCR, storing one row per CDR3 protein. The table includes roughly 50,000 distinct CDR3 sequences, roughly 7.5% detected once. Sequenced material: CD8+ T cells sorted from PBMCs, taken about 2 weeks after the first yellow fever vaccination. All receptors come from a man between 18 and 29 years old who received the YFV17D yellow fever vaccine. Both conserved end residues are part of each CDR3. D genes are given only for firm matches. Part of the rows lack a size; the others show once, few, many or a class for expanded clones.

CDR3 DNA	CDR3 protein	D gene	J gene	clone size	V gene
TGTGCCAGCAGCCATCGGACAGGGGGCGAGCAGTACTTC	CASSHRTGGEQYF	TRBD1	TRBJ2-7	medium-sized	TRBV3-1
TGTGCCAGCAGTAACCGTGGCCTAGCGCCGGCGCTGGGCCAAAATGAGCAGTTCTTC	CASSNRGLAPALGQNEQFF	.	TRBJ2-1	many	TRBV6-2/TRBV6-3
TGCAGTGCCCAAACGAGGAGCAGCTACGAGCAGTACTTC	CSAQTRSSYEQYF	.	TRBJ2-7	few	TRBV20-1
TGTGCCAGCAGGCTACAGGGCGGGGGCTACACCTTC	CASRLQGGGYTF	.	TRBJ1-2	few	TRBV27
TGTGCCAGCAGCTTAGTAATCGACCACAATGAGCAGTTCTTC	CASSLVIDHNEQFF	.	TRBJ2-1	many	TRBV11-2
TGTGCCAGCAGCCCCGGGCTGAACTGTGAAGCTTTCTTT	CASSPGLNCEAFF	.	TRBJ1-1	.	TRBV27
TGCGCCAAAGACCCTACCGCAACTAATGAAAAACTGTTTTTT	CAKDPTATNEKLFF	.	TRBJ1-4	few	TRBV29-1
TGTGCCAGCAGTTTCCCAGGGGTTCAAGAGACCCAGTACTTC	CASSFPGVQETQYF	.	TRBJ2-5	few	TRBV12-3/TRBV12-4
TGTGCCAGCAGCTTTACCGGGACAGGGATAAATCAGCCCCAGCATTTT	CASSFTGTGINQPQHF	TRBD1	TRBJ1-5	many	TRBV5-6
TGCGCCAGCAGCCAAGACCTGCGGGGGGGCGGGACAGATACGCAGTATTTT	CASSQDLRGGGTDTQYF	TRBD2	TRBJ2-3	many	TRBV4-3
TGTGCCATCAACCTCTCAGAGGGGGCCGTCACAGATACGCAGTATTTT	CAINLSEGAVTDTQYF	TRBD1	TRBJ2-3	many	TRBV10-3
TGCGCCAGCAGCCAAGAGGCGTTACGGAACAATGAGCAGTTCTTC	CASSQEALRNNEQFF	.	TRBJ2-1	many	TRBV4-3
TGTGCCTGGAGTGAAGCAGGGATACTTGGCTACACCTTC	CAWSEAGILGYTF	.	TRBJ1-2	.	TRBV30
TGCAGCGTCCCTTCCCAGGGAAGTGAAAAACTGTTTTTT	CSVPSQGSEKLFF	.	TRBJ1-4	many	TRBV29-1
TGTGCCAGCAGTACCCACCCGGGAATTGATAGCAATCAGCCCCAGCATTTT	CASSTHPGIDSNQPQHF	.	TRBJ1-5	many	TRBV2
TGTGCCATCAGTGAGTCGGGGACTAGAACAGATACGCAGTATTTT	CAISESGTRTDTQYF	TRBD2	TRBJ2-3	many	TRBV10-3
TGTGCCAGCAGCGTAGATCAGTGGAATTCACCCCTCCACTTT	CASSVDQWNSPLHF	.	TRBJ1-6	many	TRBV9
TGTGCCAGCAGTTTCAGGGCACTCCAAGAGACCCAGTACTTC	CASSFRALQETQYF	.	TRBJ2-5	many	TRBV12-3/TRBV12-4
TGTGCCAGTAGTATGGGGACAGGGTGGCAGAAGCATTTT	CASSMGTGWQKHF	TRBD1	TRBJ1-5	many	TRBV19
TGTGCCAGCAGTTACTCTAGCGGGGGGAATGAGCAGTTCTTC	CASSYSSGGNEQFF	TRBD2	TRBJ2-1	many	TRBV6-2/TRBV6-3
TGTGCCAGCAGTCCAAGGACAGGGTGGGGCGATGGCTACACCTTC	CASSPRTGWGDGYTF	TRBD1	TRBJ1-2	many	TRBV27
TGTGCCAGCAGCTTTAACGGGGCCCGCTCCTACAATGAGCAGTTCTTC	CASSFNGARSYNEQFF	.	TRBJ2-1	many	TRBV6-2/TRBV6-3
TGTGCCAGCTCACCACCGGGCACTGAAGCTTTCTTT	CASSPPGTEAFF	.	TRBJ1-1	many	TRBV18
TGTGCCAGCAGCCTACGGTACGAGCAGTACTTC	CASSLRYEQYF	.	TRBJ2-7	few	TRBV7-8
TGTGCCAGCAGTTCGGGACGGACAGATACGCAGTATTTT	CASSSGRTDTQYF	.	TRBJ2-3	many	TRBV12-3/TRBV12-4
TGCAGCGTTGAACTAGCCTGGGGACAGACCCTAGAGACCCAGTACTTC	CSVELAWGQTLETQYF	TRBD1	TRBJ2-5	many	TRBV29-1
TGTGCCAGCAGCTGGCCCGGAGGGGGCAATGAGCAGTTCTTC	CASSWPGGGNEQFF	.	TRBJ2-1	medium-sized	TRBV5-5
TGTGCCATCATAGCGGGGGGGAAAGATACGCAGTATTTT	CAIIAGGKDTQYF	TRBD2	TRBJ2-3	.	TRBV2
TGTGCCAGCAGCTTAGGGGGGGCCTGGTACAATGAGCAGTTCTTC	CASSLGGAWYNEQFF	.	TRBJ2-1	medium-sized	TRBV7-2
TGTGCCAGCAGCTTAGAGGCGTCTGGGGAGACCCAGTACTTC	CASSLEASGETQYF	.	TRBJ2-5	many	TRBV7-8
TGCGCCAGCAGCTTTGGGCTCGTGAACACTGAAGCTTTCTTT	CASSFGLVNTEAFF	.	TRBJ1-1	many	TRBV5-1
TGTGCCAGCAGTTACAGTTCTTCCGGGGAAAAACTGTTTTTT	CASSYSSSGEKLFF	.	TRBJ1-4	many	TRBV6-5
TGTGCCAGCAGGCCATCAGACAGGGGCGGCAATGAGCAGTTCTTC	CASRPSDRGGNEQFF	TRBD1	TRBJ2-1	many	TRBV7-3
TGTGCCTCTTCCCCGTCCACCTACAATGAGCAGTTCTTC	CASSPSTYNEQFF	.	TRBJ2-1	many	TRBV27
TGTGCCAGCAGATGGACAGGGGAATTCTACGAGCAGTACTTC	CASRWTGEFYEQYF	TRBD1	TRBJ2-7	many	TRBV12-3/TRBV12-4
TGTGCCAGCAGTAGAACGACAGGGGCGGTGAACACTGAAGCTTTCTTT	CASSRTTGAVNTEAFF	TRBD1	TRBJ1-1	.	TRBV6-1
TGTGCCAGCAGCTTATTGCTAGGGGGTCCCTACAATGAGCAGTTCTTC	CASSLLLGGPYNEQFF	.	TRBJ2-1	many	TRBV7-2
TGTGCCAGCAGCTTAATGGGGTTCACTGAAGCTTTCTTT	CASSLMGFTEAFF	.	TRBJ1-1	many	TRBV7-9
TGTGCCAGAGCTCCCGGGACTAAGAACAATGAGCAGTTCTTC	CARAPGTKNNEQFF	TRBD2	TRBJ2-1	many	TRBV19